These 9 T cell receptor beta chains were all obtained from the same sample, sequenced in a study of T cell repertoires in cytomegalovirus infection (dated by TCRdb to the late 2010s). Explained via the paper, the treatment or condition label denotes: in vitro stimulation with specific CMV peptide epitopes to enrich CMV-specific T cells. Their antigens remain unidentified. Sequencing instrument: Illumina HiSeq 1500. TCRdb trimmed public reads at Q25 via fastp, called clones via MiXCR and kept in-frame beta chains. Rows are combined by CDR3 protein, so each entry shows the most common genes and DNA. This sample comprises a few hundred thousand distinct CDR3 sequences, over 35% of them detected only once. 40% to 60% of the sample is held by the ten biggest clonotypes. The sequenced sample was cultured PBMCs, obtained from culture after CMV antigen stimulation. These receptor sequences come from a human donor in good health (CMV status not recorded). Some clones in this sample may be carry-over from other donors' samples.

The chain links TRBV7-4 to TRBJ1-1; D perhaps matches TRBD1 (5 bases). This CDR3 has 15 amino acids. Germline V gene data show CDR1 as SGHVT and CDR2 as SQSDAQ. Between the trimmed V and J ends, which lost 1 base and 1 base, there was a span of 10 bases. In DNA form, the CDR3 reads TGTGCCAGCAGCTTAGATGGGGGGGGGAACACTGAAGCTTTCTTT. Translating gives CASSLDGGGNTEAFF.

This chain joins TRBV6-6 and TRBJ2-1; D is uncertain. The V gene's germline CDR1 is MNHNY and CDR2 SVGAGI (reference sequence). V gave up 8 bases and J gave up 8 bases, with 13 bases separating them. CDR3 length equals 12 residues. The CDR3 protein is CASRAHLDEQFF. The CDR3 nucleotides are TGTGCCAGCCGAGCGCATTTGGATGAGCAGTTCTTC.

The chain recombines TRBV6-1 with TRBJ2-1; possible D gene TRBD2, 6 bases. V lost 6 bases and J 9 bases, leaving 18 bases between the germline ends. Germline V gene data show CDR1 as MNHNS and CDR2 as SASEGT. The CDR3 runs to 14 residues. In DNA form, the CDR3 reads TGTGCCAGCAGGGCCCGGGGAGGCACGGGTGAGCAGTTCTTC. Protein: CASRARGGTGEQFF.

The gene calls are TRBV20-1 and TRBJ1-5, with D hard to call. This CDR3 has 11 residues. V lost 3 bases to trimming and J lost 3 bases, with 3 bases between them. CDR1 DFQATT and CDR2 SNEGSKA come from the germline V gene (reference sequence). The CDR3 region has the DNA TGCAGTGCTAGGGTCAATCAGCCCCAGCATTTT. Its translation: CSARVNQPQHF.

This clonotype appeared a few times. V is TRBV7-2 and J is TRBJ2-1, with D maybe TRBD2 (5 bases). Trimming removed 6 bases from V and 3 bases from J, with 21 bases in between. The germline CDR1 and CDR2 sequences are SGHTA and FQGNSA. The CDR3 loop spans 17 amino acids. The CDR3 sequence is CASSLSPGITSYNEQFF. The CDR3 nucleotides are TGTGCCAGCAGTCTTAGCCCCGGAATCACTAGCTACAATGAGCAGTTCTTC.

This clonotype turned up a few times. The V and J genes are TRBV6-1 and TRBJ2-7, with 11 nucleotides matching TRBD2. This CDR3 is 17 amino acids long. V gave up 5 bases and J gave up 4 bases; unmatched junction bases: 13. CDR1 is MNHNS, CDR2 SASEGT, per germline. Here the CDR3 DNA reads TGTGCCAGCAGTCTAGCGGGAGGCCCGGTTTTAGGATACGAGCAGTACTTC. Translating it yields CASSLAGGPVLGYEQYF.

This rearrangement joins TRBV29-1 to TRBJ1-4; D may be TRBD1 (5 bases). The CDR3 loop spans 14 amino acids. V was shortened by 7 bases and J by 6 bases, with 18 bases between the two germline ends. CDR1 and CDR2 (germline): SQVTM, ANQGSEA. The DNA of the CDR3 is TGCAGCGCCACAGGCGGGGGGTCCTATGAAAAACTGTTTTTT. This translates into CSATGGGSYEKLFF.

The gene calls are TRBV7-9 and TRBJ2-2; tentatively, D is TRBD1 (6 bases). Trimming shortened V by 6 bases and J by 4 bases, and 18 bases separated the two germline ends. Germline lookup yields CDR1 SEHNR and CDR2 FQNEAQ (reference sequence). The CDR3 is made up of 16 amino acids. The CDR3, as DNA: TGTGCCAGCAGGCGAACTTCCGGGACACCCACCGGGGAGCTGTTTTTT. As protein: CASRRTSGTPTGELFF.

V and J are TRBV10-3 and TRBJ2-5; 8 bases line up with TRBD2. This CDR3 has 14 residues. V trimming: 2 bases; J trimming: 4 bases; junction bases outside the gene matches: 3. Per germline, CDR1 ENHRY and CDR2 SYGVKD. The CDR3 loop is CAISERGGPETQYF. The CDR3, as DNA: TGTGCCATCAGTGAGCGGGGGGGCCCAGAGACCCAGTACTTC.